This is a list of T cell receptor beta chains from one sample in a study of shared clonotypes between healthy human individuals. Some clones are missing from TCRdb's copy, which holds only in-frame ones; the method was immunoSEQ multiplex PCR. This table holds roughly 300,000 clones, roughly 84% found once. The specimen sequenced was memory CD8+ T cells sorted from blood. The receptors derive from a man aged 18 to 30 in good health. The CDR3 runs from the conserved cysteine through the conserved F or W. The D gene is left open where the match is weak. Only some rows state a clone size, as once, few, many or a class for expanded clones.

D: .
V: TRBV4-2
J: TRBJ2-3
size: .
DNA: TGTGCCAGCCGCCTGGTCGGGGTTAGCACAGATACGCAGTATTTT
CDR3: CASRLVGVSTDTQYF

D: .
V: TRBV30
J: TRBJ2-3
size: .
DNA: TGTGCCTGGAGTGGGGTCGGCCATACGGGGGCAGATACGCAGTATTTT
CDR3: CAWSGVGHTGADTQYF

D: TRBD1
V: TRBV4-1
J: TRBJ2-7
size: .
DNA: TGCGCCAGCACCCCCCGGGACAGCTTTTACGAGCAGTACTTC
CDR3: CASTPRDSFYEQYF

D: .
V: TRBV6-6
J: TRBJ2-7
size: .
DNA: TGTGCCAGCAGTTACTCGACTCTACAGAGCTCCTACGAGCAGTACTTC
CDR3: CASSYSTLQSSYEQYF

D: TRBD2
V: TRBV7-8
J: TRBJ2-7
size: few
DNA: TGTGCCAGCAGTTTCTCGGGGAGGGTGAGACACGAGCAGTACTTC
CDR3: CASSFSGRVRHEQYF

D: TRBD2
V: TRBV5-1
J: TRBJ2-5
size: .
DNA: TGCGCCAGCAGCTGGAAACTAGCGGGAGGGCCGGAGGAGACCCAGTACTTC
CDR3: CASSWKLAGGPEETQYF

D: .
V: TRBV5-6
J: TRBJ1-5
size: .
DNA: TGTGCCAGCAGCTTTCAGGGAGGACAGCCCCAGCATTTT
CDR3: CASSFQGGQPQHF

D: .
V: TRBV10-2
J: TRBJ2-3
size: .
DNA: TGCGCCAGCAGTATTGTCTCTCAAGCGCAGTATTTT
CDR3: CASSIVSQAQYF

D: TRBD1
V: TRBV29-1
J: TRBJ2-7
size: .
DNA: TGCAGCGTTCATCACCGGGACAGGCTGACCTACGAGCAGTACTTC
CDR3: CSVHHRDRLTYEQYF

D: TRBD1
V: TRBV18
J: TRBJ1-1
size: .
DNA: TGTGCCAGCTCCCCCACAGGGGGCACTGAAGCTTTCTTT
CDR3: CASSPTGGTEAFF

D: TRBD2
V: TRBV4-1
J: TRBJ2-7
size: .
DNA: TGCGCCAGCAGCCGCGCGCGGGGGTCTGGATTCTACGAGCAGTACTTC
CDR3: CASSRARGSGFYEQYF

D: .
V: TRBV5-6
J: TRBJ2-7
size: .
DNA: TGTGCCAGCAGAGCTGGCGCCAGTTTATCCTACGAGCAGTACTTC
CDR3: CASRAGASLSYEQYF

D: .
V: TRBV5-6
J: TRBJ1-3
size: .
DNA: TGTGCCAGCAGCTTGGGGGTCCCCTCTGGAAACACCATATATTTT
CDR3: CASSLGVPSGNTIYF

D: TRBD1
V: TRBV15
J: TRBJ1-2
size: .
DNA: TGTGCCACCAGCAGTGGAAGGGACAGGAACTATGGCTACACCTTC
CDR3: CATSSGRDRNYGYTF

D: TRBD1
V: TRBV7-9
J: TRBJ1-4
size: .
DNA: TGTGCCAGCAGCTTAGCGACAGGGATTAGGGAAAAACTGTTTTTT
CDR3: CASSLATGIREKLFF

D: .
V: TRBV2
J: TRBJ1-2
size: .
DNA: TGTGCCAGCAGTGAAGACACACCTATACCGTTCCGACAACAGGGTGACTATGGCTACACCTTC
CDR3: CASSEDTPIPFRQQGDYGYTF

D: TRBD1
V: TRBV28
J: TRBJ1-2
size: .
DNA: TGTGCCAGCAGTGCCTCCGGGACAGGGGGTTTATATGGCTACACCTTC
CDR3: CASSASGTGGLYGYTF

D: .
V: TRBV20-1
J: TRBJ2-7
size: .
DNA: TGCAGTGCCCCACTAGGCTACGAGCAGTACTTC
CDR3: CSAPLGYEQYF

D: .
V: TRBV27
J: TRBJ2-6
size: .
DNA: TGTGCCAGCACCCCAGGCTCTGGGGCCAACGTCCTGACTTTC
CDR3: CASTPGSGANVLTF

D: .
V: TRBV6-1
J: TRBJ2-1
size: .
DNA: TGTGCCAGCAGTGAATACGTTGCTTTGGGAACTAGCTACAATGAGCAGTTCTTC
CDR3: CASSEYVALGTSYNEQFF

D: TRBD2
V: TRBV7-9
J: TRBJ2-1
size: .
DNA: TGTGCCAGCAGCTCAACTAGCGGGGGAGGCGATGAGCAGTTCTTC
CDR3: CASSSTSGGGDEQFF

D: .
V: TRBV28
J: TRBJ1-1
size: .
DNA: TGTGCCAGCAGTTCCCTGGACAGCTGGACCCCCATGAACACTGAAGCTTTCTTT
CDR3: CASSSLDSWTPMNTEAFF

D: .
V: TRBV27
J: TRBJ2-7
size: .
DNA: TGTGCCAGCAGTTTGCAGGGTACCTACGAGCAGTACTTC
CDR3: CASSLQGTYEQYF

D: .
V: TRBV9
J: TRBJ1-1
size: .
DNA: TGTGCCAGCAGGTCCGGGACGGCCAACACTGAAGCTTTCTTT
CDR3: CASRSGTANTEAFF

D: TRBD2
V: TRBV11-2
J: TRBJ2-1
size: .
DNA: TGTGCCAGCAGCTTAGAAGGGACTAGTTCACTTTACAATGAGCAGTTCTTC
CDR3: CASSLEGTSSLYNEQFF

D: .
V: TRBV4-1
J: TRBJ2-5
size: .
DNA: TGCGCCAGCAGTCTTGCAGGGCCGTACCAAGAGACCCAGTACTTC
CDR3: CASSLAGPYQETQYF

D: .
V: TRBV30
J: TRBJ1-2
size: .
DNA: TGTGCCTGTCCCTGGGCAGTTAACTATGGCTACACCTTC
CDR3: CACPWAVNYGYTF

D: .
V: TRBV4-3
J: TRBJ2-7
size: .
DNA: TGCGCCAGCTCCGACCGCTCCTACGAGCAGTACTTC
CDR3: CASSDRSYEQYF

D: .
V: TRBV4-3
J: TRBJ2-7
size: .
DNA: TGCGCCAGCAGCGAAGATCAGGGGTACGAGCAGTACTTC
CDR3: CASSEDQGYEQYF

D: .
V: TRBV2
J: TRBJ2-7
size: .
DNA: TGTGCCAGCAGTGAAGACGCCTCTCGGGCCAGGATATCCCACGAGCAGTACTTC
CDR3: CASSEDASRARISHEQYF

D: .
V: TRBV7-6
J: TRBJ1-1
size: .
DNA: TGTGCCAGCAGCTTAGCAGGTGGTTTCGCTTTCTTT
CDR3: CASSLAGGFAFF

D: .
V: TRBV6-6
J: TRBJ2-7
size: .
DNA: TGTGCCAGCAGTAGCATCGGGATCGAGCAGTACTTC
CDR3: CASSSIGIEQYF

D: .
V: TRBV28
J: TRBJ1-1
size: .
DNA: TGTGCCAGCACCCCTCCGGGAGGGCCGGCCACTGAAGCTTTCTTT
CDR3: CASTPPGGPATEAFF

D: .
V: TRBV29-1
J: TRBJ1-2
size: few
DNA: TGCAGCGTTTTCAGCTACTATGGCTACACCTTC
CDR3: CSVFSYYGYTF

D: .
V: TRBV7-9
J: TRBJ2-2
size: .
DNA: TGTGCCAGCAGCTCCCCAGGCACCGGGGAGCTGTTTTTT
CDR3: CASSSPGTGELFF

D: .
V: TRBV19
J: TRBJ2-7
size: few
DNA: TGTGCCAGTAGTCCCTCCCCGGGGAGAGAATACTACGAGCAGTACTTC
CDR3: CASSPSPGREYYEQYF

D: .
V: TRBV10-3
J: TRBJ2-5
size: few
DNA: TGTGCCATCAGTGACGGGGTGTGGGAGACCCAGTACTTC
CDR3: CAISDGVWETQYF

D: TRBD1
V: TRBV7-9
J: TRBJ1-4
size: .
DNA: TGTGCCAGCGGTACAGACAGGGCAACTAATGAAAAACTGTTTTTT
CDR3: CASGTDRATNEKLFF

D: TRBD1
V: TRBV10-2
J: TRBJ2-2
size: .
DNA: TGCGCCAGCAGGATTCTTGGGGACAGCGCGAACACCGGGGAGCTGTTTTTT
CDR3: CASRILGDSANTGELFF

D: .
V: TRBV12-2
J: TRBJ2-7
size: .
DNA: TGTGCAAGTCACTTAGCGGGACCCTACGAGCAGTACTTC
CDR3: CASHLAGPYEQYF

D: TRBD1
V: TRBV5-4
J: TRBJ1-3
size: .
DNA: TGTGCCAGCAGTCTGGACAGGGAAGTAAACACCATATATTTT
CDR3: CASSLDREVNTIYF

D: .
V: TRBV18
J: TRBJ2-7
size: .
DNA: TGTGCCAGCTCACCAGGGAGGGGGGCCGTGTGGGAGCAGTACTTC
CDR3: CASSPGRGAVWEQYF

D: TRBD2
V: TRBV4-1
J: TRBJ2-1
size: .
DNA: TGCGCCAGCAGCCAAGAGGTTATGGCGTCTAGCGGGAATGAGCAGTTCTTC
CDR3: CASSQEVMASSGNEQFF

D: .
V: TRBV9
J: TRBJ2-7
size: .
DNA: TGTGCCAGCAGCGGGGACGGATACGAGCAGTACTTC
CDR3: CASSGDGYEQYF

D: .
V: TRBV7-6
J: TRBJ2-3
size: .
DNA: TGTGCCAGCAGCTTATTGGGAATCACAGATACGCAGTATTTT
CDR3: CASSLLGITDTQYF

D: .
V: TRBV21-1
J: TRBJ1-6
size: .
DNA: TGTGCCAGCAGCACCCACAAAAAAGGGGGGAGCCATAATTCACCCCTCCACTTT
CDR3: CASSTHKKGGSHNSPLHF

D: .
V: TRBV6-5
J: TRBJ1-6
size: .
DNA: TGTGCCAGCAGTCGCCTCAAAAATTCACCCCTCCACTTT
CDR3: CASSRLKNSPLHF

D: .
V: TRBV7-2
J: TRBJ1-2
size: .
DNA: TGTGCCAGCAGCGATGACAGTTACTATGGCTACACCTTC
CDR3: CASSDDSYYGYTF

D: .
V: TRBV4-3
J: TRBJ2-2
size: .
DNA: TGCGCCAGCAGCCAAGATTTTCGGGGGTCGGCCGGGGAGCTGTTTTTT
CDR3: CASSQDFRGSAGELFF

D: .
V: TRBV19
J: TRBJ2-2
size: .
DNA: TGTGCCAGTAGTATTCAAGAGAACACCGGGGAGCTGTTTTTT
CDR3: CASSIQENTGELFF

D: TRBD2
V: TRBV18
J: TRBJ2-1
size: .
DNA: TGTGCCAGCTCACCAGACCCTAGCGGATACTACAATGAGCAGTTCTTC
CDR3: CASSPDPSGYYNEQFF

D: TRBD1
V: TRBV4-3
J: TRBJ2-7
size: .
DNA: TGCGCCAGCAGCCTCCGGGACAGGGGCTACGAGCAGTACTTC
CDR3: CASSLRDRGYEQYF

D: .
V: TRBV7-9
J: TRBJ2-7
size: .
DNA: TGTGCCAGCAGCTTCGGGACGGAATTCTACGAGCAGTACTTC
CDR3: CASSFGTEFYEQYF

D: .
V: TRBV29-1
J: TRBJ2-2
size: .
DNA: TGCAGCGTTGCTAGGTTTAACACCGGGGAGCTGTTTTTT
CDR3: CSVARFNTGELFF

D: .
V: TRBV2
J: TRBJ2-7
size: .
DNA: TGTGCCAGCAGTGAAGTGGTCAGTTACCCCGAGCAGTACTTC
CDR3: CASSEVVSYPEQYF

D: TRBD2
V: TRBV13
J: TRBJ2-7
size: .
DNA: TGTGCCAGCAGCAACGGGGCGGGAGGGGCCGACGAGCAGTACTTC
CDR3: CASSNGAGGADEQYF